A single sample gave rise to the 31 T cell receptor beta chains below, sequenced in a study of T cell repertoires in cytomegalovirus infection. In TCRdb, the reads were re-called with MiXCR into one record per CDR3 protein. Counted here are around 300,000 distinct CDR3 sequences, 8% to 10% occurring once; the ten biggest clones make up around 4.5%. The specimen was PBMCs. The receptors originated from a human donor in good health (CMV status not recorded). Some clones in this sample may be carry-over from other donors' samples.

This clonotype was found a few times. The rearrangement uses TRBV9 and TRBJ2-1, with a weak D call TRBD2 (6 bases). This CDR3 contains 16 residues. Trimming shortened V by 0 bases and J by 5 bases, and 15 bases separated the two germline ends. CDR1 and CDR2 (germline): SGDLS, YYNGEE. CDR3 coding DNA: TGTGCCAGCAGCGTAGGTTGGGGCGGGAATAACAATGAGCAGTTCTTC. Translating it yields CASSVGWGGNNNEQFF. Full variable domain (remainder filled in from reference TRBV9 and TRBJ2-1): DSGVTQTPKHLITATGQRVTLRCSPRSGDLSVYWYQQSLDQGLQFLIQYYNGEERAKGNILERFSAQQFPDLHSELNLSSLELGDSALYFCASSVGWGGNNNEQFFGPGTRLTVL.

There are a few counts of this clonotype. The rearrangement links TRBV12-3 or TRBV12-4 to TRBJ1-5; D is perhaps TRBD1 (5 bases). The CDR3 is 16 amino acids. V lost 6 bases and J lost 2, with 17 bases in between. CDR3 protein: CASSSYGGGGNQPQHF. DNA of the CDR3: TGTGCCAGCAGCAGTTATGGGGGAGGTGGCAATCAGCCCCAGCATTTT.

This clonotype was counted a few times. The chain carries TRBV4-3 and TRBJ2-7; D is perhaps TRBD2 (6 bases). V was shortened by 0 bases and J by 1 base, with 16 bases between the two germline ends. The CDR3 covers 17 residues. Germline V gives CDR1 LGHNA, CDR2 YSLEER. Here the CDR3 DNA reads TGCGCCAGCAGCCAAGATCGGCTAGCCGGGAGTTCCTACGAGCAGTACTTC. Protein: CASSQDRLAGSSYEQYF.

By frequency in the sample, this clonotype is medium-sized. V is TRBV20-1 and J is TRBJ1-5; tentative D call: TRBD1 (5 bases). This CDR3 has 13 amino acids. The V gene's germline CDR1 is DFQATT and CDR2 SNEGSKA (reference sequence). Trimming shortened V by 2 bases and J by 4 bases, and 9 bases separated the two germline ends. CDR3 amino acids: CSARKGINQPQHF. CDR3 sequence (DNA): TGCAGTGCTAGAAAGGGGATTAATCAGCCCCAGCATTTT.

This clonotype was detected ten times or more. The chain combines TRBV7-2 with TRBJ2-1; 12 nucleotides line up with TRBD2. In germline, CDR1 is SGHTA, CDR2 FQGNSA. V lost 5 bases, J lost 9 bases, and 11 bases stayed unmatched. CDR3 size: 16 residues. The CDR3 region is CASSPMGTSGLSEQFF. The CDR3 bases are TGTGCCAGCAGCCCCATGGGGACTAGCGGGTTGTCTGAGCAGTTCTTC.

This clonotype was seen more than once but under ten times. CDR3 sequence: CASSLASTSNYGYTF. DNA of the CDR3: TGTGCCAGCAGCTTAGCGTCGACATCTAACTATGGCTACACCTTC. This chain uses TRBV7-2 with TRBJ1-2; D call uncertain. V shed 0 bases and J shed 0 bases, with 8 bases lying between them. This CDR3 region has 15 residues. Germline V gene lookup returns CDR1 SGHTA and CDR2 FQGNSA.

This clonotype showed up many times. V gene TRBV7-2 combines with J gene TRBJ2-7; no definite D call. V was cut by 5 bases and J by 0 bases, with 5 bases left in between. CDR1 SGHTA and CDR2 FQGNSA come from the germline V gene. The CDR3 is 12 amino acids. The CDR3 nucleotides read TGTGCCAGCAGCCGATTCTCCTACGAGCAGTACTTC. This codes for CASSRFSYEQYF.

This clonotype was observed at least ten times. This chain joins TRBV7-9 and TRBJ2-3; D unresolved. The CDR3 sequence is 15 residues long. Germline V gives CDR1 SEHNR, CDR2 FQNEAQ (reference sequence). V lost 5 bases, J lost 3 bases, and 15 bases lay in between. For the CDR3, the DNA is TGTGCCAGCAGCCCCTTGGGTGAGCTGACAGATACGCAGTATTTT. Translated, it gives CASSPLGELTDTQYF.

The chain combines TRBV20-1 with TRBJ2-5; D is perhaps TRBD1 (5 bases). CDR3 length: 13 amino acids. V lost 0 bases and J lost 7, with 12 bases in between. The germline gives CDR1 DFQATT, CDR2 SNEGSKA (reference sequence). CDR3 region: CSARDEVRGTQYF. The CDR3 DNA sequence: TGCAGTGCTAGAGACGAAGTAAGGGGGACCCAGTACTTC.

The gene calls are TRBV12-5 and TRBJ2-7; D not certain. From germline, CDR1 is LGHNT and CDR2 FRNRAP. The V end was cut by 1 base, the J end by 2 bases, with 3 bases between. The CDR3 is made up of 12 amino acids. CDR3 sequence reads: CASGLATYEQYF. CDR3 coding DNA: TGTGCTAGTGGTTTGGCGACCTACGAGCAGTACTTC.

This clonotype was seen at least ten times. V usage is TRBV6-2 or TRBV6-3 and J usage is TRBJ1-2; a weak D match, TRBD1 (5 bases). Germline V gene sequence: CDR1 MNHEY, CDR2 SVGEGT. This CDR3 is 16 amino acids long. The germline V and J ends were trimmed by 4 bases and 0 bases, with 15 bases remaining between them. The CDR3 here is CASSSQGGSANYGYTF. The CDR3 DNA follows: TGTGCCAGCAGTTCGCAGGGTGGATCGGCTAACTATGGCTACACCTTC.

This clonotype was seen at least ten times. This chain connects TRBV11-1 to TRBJ1-2; possible D gene TRBD1, 6 bases. V was cut by 5 bases and J by 0 bases, with 10 bases left in between. The CDR3 contains 14 residues. Germline CDR1 SGHAT, CDR2 FQDESV (reference sequence). As DNA, the CDR3 is TGTGCCAGCAGCCGGGACAACACTAACTATGGCTACACCTTC. It encodes CASSRDNTNYGYTF. Supplemented by reference TRBV11-1 and TRBJ1-2, the full variable domain reads EAEVAQSPRYKITEKSQAVAFWCDPISGHATLYWYRQILGQGPELLVQFQDESVVDDSQLPKDRFSAERLKGVDSTLKIQPAELGDSAMYLCASSRDNTNYGYTFGSGTRLTVV.

This clonotype was observed many times. This chain joins TRBV10-3 and TRBJ2-7; 13 positions match TRBD2. The J segment lost 3 bases and the V segment lost 6 bases, leaving 14 bases of the junction unmatched. CDR1 and CDR2 (germline): ENHRY, SYGVKD. The CDR3 runs to 18 residues. The CDR3 region is CAISHASTGLAGDYEQYF. In DNA form, the CDR3 reads TGTGCCATCAGCCACGCCTCGACAGGACTAGCGGGGGACTACGAGCAGTACTTC.

The chain has TRBV6-5 and TRBJ1-1; unclear D gene. Between the trimmed V and J ends, which lost 6 bases and 2 bases, there was a span of 10 bases. There are 13 residues in the CDR3. The germline V gene has CDR1 MNHEY and CDR2 SVGAGI. Written as DNA, the CDR3 is TGTGCCAGCAGAAGGACCTCCAACACTGAAGCTTTCTTT. Encoded protein: CASRRTSNTEAFF.

The rearrangement links TRBV7-9 to TRBJ1-5; the D is unclear. The CDR3 runs to 15 residues. The V end lost 5 bases, the J end lost 2 bases, and 13 bases lay between the germline ends. Germline-derived CDR1 and CDR2 are SEHNR and FQNEAQ (reference sequence). The CDR3 nucleotides are TGTGCCAGCAGCCCCCTCAGGTGGGGCAATCAGCCCCAGCATTTT. Its protein is CASSPLRWGNQPQHF.

This clonotype was observed a handful of times. The J gene is TRBJ1-3, the V gene TRBV20-1; no firm D call. This CDR3 has 13 amino acids. The V gene lost 5 bases and the J gene lost 4 bases, with 12 bases spanning the gap. The V gene's germline CDR1 is DFQATT and CDR2 SNEGSKA (reference sequence). For the CDR3, the DNA is TGCAGTGCTGGCAGAGCGGGCGGAAACACCATATATTTT. It translates to CSAGRAGGNTIYF.

The rearrangement joins TRBV7-2 to TRBJ2-5; tentatively, D is TRBD2 (6 bases). Trimming removed 4 bases at V and 2 bases at J, with 11 bases between. The germline V gene encodes CDR1 SGHTA and CDR2 FQGNSA. CDR3 length: 14 amino acids. The CDR3 DNA follows: TGTGCCAGCAGCTCGGACTACCGGCAAGAGACCCAGTACTTC. Residues: CASSSDYRQETQYF.

This clonotype was counted a few times. The chain links TRBV11-2 to TRBJ1-4; D unclear. Trimming shortened V by 0 bases and J by 8 bases, and 10 bases separated the two germline ends. The CDR3 is 14 amino acids. The germline CDR1 and CDR2 sequences are SGHAT and FQNNGV. CDR3 bases: TGTGCCAGCAGCTTAGATCGGACGGCCGAAAAACTGTTTTTT. Its protein product is CASSLDRTAEKLFF.

In its sample, this clonotype was seen a few times. This chain uses TRBV28 with TRBJ1-6, with 9 bases matching TRBD1. CDR3 length equals 16 residues. Trimming removed 6 bases from V and 11 bases from J; junction bases left unmatched: 14. Germline CDR1 and CDR2: MDHEN and SYDVKM. The CDR3 nucleotides read TGTGCCAGCAGACCCACCCCGGGACAGGGAGGTCCACCCCTCCACTTT. It is translated as CASRPTPGQGGPPLHF.

This clonotype was counted only a few times. The V call is TRBV6-6, the J call TRBJ1-4; the match to TRBD1 covers 7 bases. Germline trimming cut 6 bases from V and 3 bases from J; bases unmatched to any gene: 7. The CDR3 spans 15 residues. The germline V gene has CDR1 MNHNY and CDR2 SVGAGI (reference sequence). Written as DNA, the CDR3 is TGTGCCAGCAGGAAAAAGGGGGCGGCTAATGAAAAACTGTTTTTT. Protein product: CASRKKGAANEKLFF.

This clonotype was seen many times. The genes are TRBV12-3 or TRBV12-4 and TRBJ2-7; TRBD2 matches at 8 bases. This CDR3 is built from 15 residues. With 7 bases clipped from V and 4 bases from J, the junction kept 12 bases outside the gene matches. This chain's CDR3 is CASTITGVAGYEQYF. The DNA for the CDR3 is TGTGCCAGCACCATAACCGGTGTAGCGGGGTACGAGCAGTACTTC.

In its sample, this clonotype was seen many times. The chain joins TRBV7-2 to TRBJ1-5, with a possible D match to TRBD1 (5 bases). The V end lost 5 bases, the J end lost 5 bases, and 16 bases lay between the germline ends. The CDR3 contains 15 residues. Germline assignment: CDR1 SGHTA and CDR2 FQGNSA. The CDR3 bases are TGTGCCAGCAGCCCCCAATGGACACCAGATCAGCCCCAGCATTTT. It encodes CASSPQWTPDQPQHF.

The V and J genes are TRBV29-1 and TRBJ1-3; possible D gene TRBD1, 5 bases. The V end lost 1 base, the J end lost 4 bases, and 8 bases lay between the germline ends. The CDR3 is 13 residues long. CDR1 SQVTM and CDR2 ANQGSEA come from the germline V gene. This chain's CDR3 is CSVEGGPGNTIYF. In DNA, the CDR3 is TGCAGCGTTGAAGGGGGACCAGGAAACACCATATATTTT.

This chain links TRBV20-1 with TRBJ2-5, with 8 positions matching TRBD2. Germline trimming cut 6 bases from V and 5 bases from J; bases unmatched to any gene: 11. The CDR3 contains 14 residues. Per germline, CDR1 DFQATT and CDR2 SNEGSKA (reference sequence). CDR3 nucleotide sequence: TGCAGTGCGCGACAAGCGGGAGCTCTGGAGACCCAGTACTTC. Translation: CSARQAGALETQYF.

Many counts were recorded for this clonotype. V usage is TRBV7-6 and J usage is TRBJ2-7, with TRBD2 matching 7 bases. The ends lost 5 bases at V and 8 bases at J; junction bases unmatched: 9. The germline V gene encodes CDR1 SGHVS and CDR2 FNYEAQ. The CDR3 has 13 residues. This chain's CDR3 is CASSPGRGGQQYF. CDR3 DNA sequence: TGTGCCAGCAGCCCGGGCCGGGGAGGGCAGCAGTACTTC.

CDR3 sequence reads: CSVPTGTVYGYTF. The CDR3 DNA follows: TGCAGCGTTCCCACCGGGACGGTGTATGGCTACACCTTC. The genes are TRBV29-1 and TRBJ1-2; TRBD1 might be the D (5 bases). Germline V gene data show CDR1 as SQVTM and CDR2 as ANQGSEA. This CDR3 region has 13 residues. Deletions cut 5 bases from V and 5 bases from J, with 15 bases between.

This clonotype was found many times. The chain couples TRBV12-3 or TRBV12-4 to TRBJ2-1; D might be TRBD1 or TRBD2, each matching 5 bases. This CDR3 has 13 amino acids. V lost 3 bases and J 9 bases, leaving 12 bases between the germline ends. CDR3 sequence (DNA): TGTGCCAGCAGTTTGGGCGGTGGGACTGAGCAGTTCTTC. It specifies CASSLGGGTEQFF.

The chain recombines TRBV4-3 with TRBJ2-3; 12 bases map to TRBD2. CDR1 and CDR2 (germline): LGHNA, YSLEER. The CDR3 covers 18 residues. V lost 0 bases, J lost 2 bases, and 6 bases stayed unmatched. The CDR3 here is CASSQDSGLAGPTDTQYF. Written as DNA, the CDR3 is TGCGCCAGCAGCCAAGATTCCGGACTAGCGGGGCCCACAGATACGCAGTATTTT.

This clonotype was picked up a small number of times. The gene calls are TRBV12-3 or TRBV12-4 and TRBJ1-1; D is unclear. The length of the CDR3 is 13 residues. The germline V and J ends were trimmed by 6 bases and 7 bases, with 15 bases remaining between them. The DNA for the CDR3 is TGTGCCAGCAGCATCGGCTCGGGAGATGAAGCTTTCTTT. Its protein product is CASSIGSGDEAFF.

In this sample, this clonotype turned up a few times. This chain uses TRBV6-5 with TRBJ1-2; D is unclear. This CDR3 has 15 amino acids. Trimming took 0 bases from V and 2 from J, leaving 10 bases between them. Germline CDR1 MNHEY, CDR2 SVGAGI. CDR3 nucleotides: TGTGCCAGCAGTTACTCGTTACATCAAAACTATGGCTACACCTTC. It translates to CASSYSLHQNYGYTF.

This clonotype was detected many times. The chain joins TRBV20-1 to TRBJ2-1, with 15 nucleotides matching TRBD2. This CDR3 spans 19 amino acids. With 0 bases clipped from V and 4 bases from J, the junction kept 10 bases outside the gene matches. Germline V lookup: CDR1 DFQATT, CDR2 SNEGSKA (reference sequence). The CDR3 bases are TGCAGTGCTAGAGATTCGACTCGGGGGACTAGCGGGAGGTACAATGAGCAGTTCTTC. Protein product: CSARDSTRGTSGRYNEQFF.